Listed below are T cell receptor beta chains from one sample, sequenced in a study of molecular identifiers for immune sequencing clone quantification. TCRdb itself ran the PCR reads through MiXCR, one entry per CDR3 protein. The sample has hundreds of thousands of distinct CDR3 sequences; around 21% are singletons. Sequenced material: naive CD8+ T cells from blood, with Jurkat cell RNA spiked in. These receptors originate from a human donor in good health. Some libraries in this study had Jurkat cell RNA spiked in. The CDR3 runs from the conserved cysteine through the conserved F or W. Fields, in order: clone size, V gene, D gene, J gene, CDR3 protein, CDR3 DNA. The D gene is left open where the match is weak. Expanded clones get a size class; other rows say once, few or many, or leave the size out.

abundance: many
v_gene: TRBV11-3
d_gene: -
j_gene: TRBJ2-4
CDR3aa: CASSLDKLQAKNIQYF
CDR3nt: TGTGCCAGCAGCTTAGATAAACTGCAAGCCAAAAACATTCAGTACTTC

abundance: few
v_gene: TRBV5-4
d_gene: TRBD1
j_gene: TRBJ1-2
CDR3aa: CASSLGTDRTLGLGYGYTF
CDR3nt: TGTGCCAGCAGCTTGGGGACGGACAGGACGCTGGGACTAGGCTATGGCTACACCTTC

abundance: many
v_gene: TRBV6-5
d_gene: -
j_gene: TRBJ2-3
CDR3aa: CASSPPQGSTDTQYF
CDR3nt: TGTGCCAGCAGTCCACCTCAGGGTAGCACAGATACGCAGTATTTT

abundance: many
v_gene: TRBV27
d_gene: -
j_gene: TRBJ2-7
CDR3aa: CASSPGTWQYF
CDR3nt: TGTGCCAGCAGTCCTGGGACCTGGCAGTACTTC

abundance: many
v_gene: TRBV4-3
d_gene: -
j_gene: TRBJ2-7
CDR3aa: CASSQERTGQTYEQYF
CDR3nt: TGCGCCAGCAGCCAAGAGAGAACAGGGCAAACCTACGAGCAGTACTTC

abundance: many
v_gene: TRBV4-2
d_gene: TRBD2
j_gene: TRBJ2-3
CDR3aa: CASSRGLGGDTQYF
CDR3nt: TGTGCCAGCAGCAGGGGACTAGGCGGGGATACGCAGTATTTT

abundance: few
v_gene: TRBV6-2/TRBV6-3
d_gene: -
j_gene: TRBJ2-7
CDR3aa: CASSSPGPGEQYF
CDR3nt: TGTGCCAGCAGTTCACCGGGACCCGGGGAGCAGTACTTC

abundance: many
v_gene: TRBV7-9
d_gene: TRBD2
j_gene: TRBJ2-7
CDR3aa: CASSPGTSNEQYF
CDR3nt: TGTGCCAGCAGCCCCGGGACTAGCAACGAGCAGTACTTC

abundance: many
v_gene: TRBV12-3/TRBV12-4
d_gene: TRBD1
j_gene: TRBJ2-2
CDR3aa: CATTGTGGAEVRAGELFF
CDR3nt: TGTGCCACCACGGGAACAGGGGGCGCCGAAGTTAGGGCCGGGGAGCTGTTTTTT

abundance: many
v_gene: TRBV12-3/TRBV12-4
d_gene: -
j_gene: TRBJ1-1
CDR3aa: CASKTTENTEAFF
CDR3nt: TGTGCCAGCAAAACGACAGAGAACACTGAAGCTTTCTTT

abundance: once
v_gene: TRBV9
d_gene: -
j_gene: TRBJ2-5
CDR3aa: CASSVVAGSQETRYF
CDR3nt: TGTGCCAGCAGCGTAGTCGCGGGCTCTCAAGAGACCCGGTACTTC

abundance: -
v_gene: TRBV9
d_gene: -
j_gene: TRBJ2-2
CDR3aa: CASGVVTRELFF
CDR3nt: TGTGCCAGCGGCGTAGTCACCAGGGAGCTGTTTTTT

abundance: few
v_gene: TRBV19
d_gene: -
j_gene: TRBJ1-1
CDR3aa: CASSISRLLNTEAFF
CDR3nt: TGTGCCAGTAGTATCTCGAGACTACTTAACACTGAAGCTTTCTTT

abundance: many
v_gene: TRBV7-2
d_gene: TRBD1
j_gene: TRBJ2-5
CDR3aa: CASRPPTGYYETQYF
CDR3nt: TGTGCCAGCAGGCCCCCGACAGGGTACTATGAGACCCAGTACTTC

abundance: -
v_gene: TRBV7-9
d_gene: -
j_gene: TRBJ2-7
CDR3aa: CASSTSRDAPLEQYF
CDR3nt: TGTGCCAGCAGTACCTCCCGGGACGCACCCCTAGAGCAGTACTTC

abundance: many
v_gene: TRBV7-2
d_gene: TRBD1
j_gene: TRBJ2-3
CDR3aa: CASSLRDRVSTDTQYF
CDR3nt: TGTGCCAGCAGCCTACGGGACAGGGTTAGCACAGATACGCAGTATTTT

abundance: few
v_gene: TRBV7-6
d_gene: TRBD2
j_gene: TRBJ2-3
CDR3aa: CASSLAVGLAGGGTDTQYF
CDR3nt: TGTGCCAGCAGCTTAGCGGTCGGGCTAGCGGGGGGCGGCACAGATACGCAGTATTTT

abundance: many
v_gene: TRBV20-1
d_gene: TRBD1
j_gene: TRBJ2-5
CDR3aa: CSATTGLQETQYF
CDR3nt: TGCAGTGCTACGACAGGGCTACAAGAGACCCAGTACTTC

abundance: many
v_gene: TRBV6-5
d_gene: -
j_gene: TRBJ1-1
CDR3aa: CASRSGGEAFF
CDR3nt: TGTGCCAGCAGAAGTGGGGGTGAAGCTTTCTTT

abundance: -
v_gene: TRBV7-8
d_gene: -
j_gene: TRBJ2-3
CDR3aa: CANSPMSALSDTQYF
CDR3nt: TGTGCCAACAGCCCCATGTCGGCTCTATCAGATACGCAGTATTTT

abundance: -
v_gene: TRBV2
d_gene: TRBD2
j_gene: TRBJ2-7
CDR3aa: CASSEVWGGSYEQYF
CDR3nt: TGTGCCAGCAGTGAGGTTTGGGGGGGTTCCTACGAGCAGTACTTC

abundance: -
v_gene: TRBV29-1
d_gene: TRBD1
j_gene: TRBJ2-7
CDR3aa: CSVGGQANPYEQYF
CDR3nt: TGCAGCGTGGGGGGACAGGCGAACCCCTACGAGCAGTACTTC

abundance: once
v_gene: TRBV19
d_gene: -
j_gene: TRBJ1-5
CDR3aa: CASKVRFQPQHF
CDR3nt: TGTGCCAGTAAGGTCAGGTTTCAGCCCCAGCATTTT

abundance: once
v_gene: TRBV10-1
d_gene: -
j_gene: TRBJ2-7
CDR3aa: CASRWLDMDSCEQYF
CDR3nt: TGCGCCAGCAGATGGCTGGATATGGATTCCTGCGAGCAGTACTTC